The next 8 T cell receptor beta chains were all read from a single sample in a study of chemoradiotherapy in HPV16-positive cancers. Assay: immunoSEQ multiplex PCR; the TCRdb copy retains only in-frame clones and omits some. The sample yields over 2,000 clones, 86% seen once. This material consisted of tumor tissue, taken from a patient who underwent chemoradiotherapy. These receptors all come from a human donor with HPV-associated anogenital cancer.

The chain carries TRBV4-1 and TRBJ2-1; no clear D gene. The CDR3 sequence is 15 residues long. Germline V gene sequence: CDR1 MGHRA, CDR2 YSYEKL. Trimming took 4 bases from V and 3 from J, leaving 13 bases between them. The CDR3: CASSLTSEGYNEQFF. The CDR3 bases are TGCGCCAGCAGCCTGACCTCGGAAGGCTACAATGAGCAGTTCTTC.

The gene calls are TRBV7-9 and TRBJ1-1; 8 bases agree with TRBD1. V lost 6 bases and J lost 0; bases outside the gene matches: 12. Germline V CDR1 and CDR2: SEHNR, FQNEAQ (reference sequence). The CDR3 runs 17 residues. The CDR3 nucleotides are TGTGCCAGCAGTTTTTCTCGTCCAGGGGGCGTGAACACTGAAGCTTTCTTT. It specifies CASSFSRPGGVNTEAFF.

J is TRBJ2-7 and V is TRBV27, with D uncertain. V was shortened by 6 bases and J by 1 base, with 7 bases between the two germline ends. CDR1 and CDR2 from the germline V gene are MNHEY and SMNVEV (reference sequence). This CDR3 comprises 12 residues. The CDR3 reads CASRGVSYEQYF. CDR3 nucleotide sequence: TGTGCCAGCAGAGGAGTGTCCTACGAGCAGTACTTC.

CDR3 protein: CASSPRDLTDTQYF. CDR3 sequence (DNA): TGTGCCAGTAGTCCTCGGGACTTAACAGATACGCAGTATTTT. The chain links TRBV19 to TRBJ2-3, with a possible D match to TRBD2 (6 bases). Germline values: CDR1 LNHDA, CDR2 SQIVND (reference sequence). Trimming left V 5 bases short and J 3 bases short, with 12 bases between. The CDR3 runs 14 residues.

The chain is built from TRBV7-2 and TRBJ1-2; 7 nucleotides line up with TRBD1. The germline CDR1 and CDR2 sequences are SGHTA and FQGNSA. The CDR3 totals 13 residues. V trimming: 5 bases; J trimming: 2 bases; junction bases outside the gene matches: 2. CDR3 sequence (DNA): TGTGCCAGCAGCACACAGGGGAACTATGGCTACACCTTC. It yields the protein CASSTQGNYGYTF.

V gene TRBV19 combines with J gene TRBJ2-3; TRBD1 is a possible D gene (6 bases). This CDR3 region has 15 residues. Trimming removed 1 base at V and 1 base at J, with 9 bases between. From germline, CDR1 is LNHDA and CDR2 SQIVND (reference sequence). This CDR3 is CASSIVGAGTDTQYF. The CDR3 DNA is TGTGCCAGTAGTATAGTGGGGGCGGGCACAGATACGCAGTATTTT.

V and J are TRBV18 and TRBJ2-3; D is undetermined. Trimming cost V 0 bases and J 1 base, with 11 bases left between them. This CDR3 is built from 16 residues. Germline CDR1 reads KGHSH; CDR2 reads LQKENI. The CDR3 nucleotides are TGTGCCAGCTCACCACCTGGAAGAGTAGGCACAGATACGCAGTATTTT. It yields the protein CASSPPGRVGTDTQYF.

The rearrangement links TRBV7-3 to TRBJ1-1, with D possibly TRBD1 on 6 matching bases. Trimming removed 6 bases from V and 0 bases from J, with 17 bases in between. Germline CDR1 reads SGHTA; CDR2 reads FQGTGA. The CDR3 consists of 16 residues. In DNA, the CDR3 is TGTGCCAGCAGGGTTGCACCGGGACACATGAACACTGAAGCTTTCTTT. This encodes CASRVAPGHMNTEAFF.